This entry features one TCR beta chain sequence. The germline V gene has CDR1 SGDLS and CDR2 YYNGEE. The CDR3 extends over 16 amino acids. The V gene end was trimmed by 3 bases and the J gene end by 6 bases; junction bases not matched to a gene: 14. The data are from a study of blood T cell repertoires in COVID-19. TCRdb's table, derived via immunoSEQ multiplex PCR, lists solely in-frame clones and lacks some. The repertoire includes roughly 400,000 clones, approximately 87% of them detected once, and roughly 9.4% sits in the top ten. The specimen was PBMCs or T cells enriched from blood (not recorded which). The gene calls are TRBV9 and TRBJ2-7, with 8 bases that match TRBD2. The source is a woman aged 50 to 60 who had recovered from COVID-19. The CDR3 region has the DNA TGTGCCAGCAGCGGCGAACGGGGGGGTCAACGAACCGAGCAGTACTTC. This encodes CASSGERGGQRTEQYF. Filled out from reference TRBV9 and TRBJ2-7, the complete variable domain reads DSGVTQTPKHLITATGQRVTLRCSPRSGDLSVYWYQQSLDQGLQFLIQYYNGEERAKGNILERFSAQQFPDLHSELNLSSLELGDSALYFCASSGERGGQRTEQYFGPGTRLTVT.